This T cell receptor (beta chain) emerged from a study of blood T cell repertoires in COVID-19. Study-level background: The samples span acute and convalescent COVID-19 from the United States, Italy and Spain. Sources were T cells, B-cell-depleted T cells, or PBMCs; the material itself was cDNA or gDNA.

Germline V gene data show CDR1 as SGHVS and CDR2 as FQNEAQ. V shed 3 bases and J shed 3 bases, with 12 bases lying between them. The CDR3 is 16 amino acids. Original handling: Researchers report that nucleated cell counts were estimated from reference gene primer amplification. Using immunoSEQ multiplex PCR, the repertoire was profiled, and TCRdb retains in-frame clones only, with some absent. The V and J calls and clone size were taken over from that table, and D and trimming were inferred from the DNA. The sample records under 250,000 clones, roughly 80% being singletons. The J gene is TRBJ1-6, the V gene TRBV7-8; D is unresolved. The receptor was derived from a woman between 18 and 29 years old with acute or convalescent COVID-19. Sequenced input: peripheral blood. The CDR3 sequence is CASSFSAILYNSPLHF. The CDR3 DNA is TGTGCCAGCAGCTTTTCTGCGATTCTCTATAATTCACCCCTCCACTTT.